The clone carrying this T cell receptor (beta chain) was counted ten times or more. The antigen remains undetermined. The cDNA came from 5'RACE, which used 10-nucleotide random UMIs. TCRdb itself ran the 5' RACE reads through MiXCR, one entry per CDR3 protein. Of roughly 52,000 distinct CDR3 sequences listed, approximately 3.6% are singletons. CDR3 size: 13 residues. The J segment lost 6 bases and the V segment lost 4 bases, leaving 6 bases of the junction unmatched. CDR1 and CDR2 from the germline V gene are SGHKS and YYEKEE (reference sequence). This sample is drawn from a study of neurological immune-mediated disorders. Study results and caveats: When grouped phylogenetically, the repertoires of 18 of the 34 multiple sclerosis patients fell together in one related-CDR3 cluster, which is a possible signature. The authors found no clinical or MRI feature associated with the multiple sclerosis repertoire cluster.

The source of this sequence is a woman aged 40 to 49 with multiple sclerosis. The genes are TRBV5-5 and TRBJ1-2, with 7 bases fitting TRBD1. Sequencing input: CD4+ T cells from blood. CDR3 DNA sequence: TGTGCCAGCAGCCGGTTTCAGGGGGATGGCTACACCTTC. It translates to CASSRFQGDGYTF.